The 26 T cell receptor beta chains given below trace back to one sample, sequenced in a study of blood T cell repertoires in COVID-19. TCRdb keeps only in-frame clones here, not all; method: immunoSEQ multiplex PCR. The profile shows 52,000 or so clones, 90% of them singletons. Sample: peripheral blood. All receptors derive from a human donor in a cohort sampled during active COVID-19.

The J gene is TRBJ2-1, the V gene TRBV27, with D uncertain. This CDR3 has 14 amino acids. Germline values: CDR1 MNHEY, CDR2 SMNVEV (reference sequence). Trimming shortened V by 3 bases and J by 6 bases, and 12 bases separated the two germline ends. CDR3 nucleotide sequence: TGTGCCAGCAGTTTCGCCTGGGCCGCCAATGAGCAGTTCTTC. Amino acids: CASSFAWAANEQFF.

The V call is TRBV30, the J call TRBJ1-3, with D uncertain. Germline V gene data show CDR1 as GTSNPN and CDR2 as SVGIG (reference sequence). This CDR3 region has 13 residues. V was trimmed by 6 bases and J by 7 bases, leaving 16 bases between them. The CDR3 loop reads CACKTAAWNTIYF. DNA of the CDR3: TGTGCCTGCAAAACAGCTGCTTGGAACACCATATATTTT.

The chain uses TRBV7-3 and TRBJ2-2, with 9 nucleotides matching TRBD2. Germline CDR1 is SGHTA and CDR2 is FQGTGA. CDR3 length: 16 residues. Unmatched junction bases numbered 11, after V lost 5 bases and J lost 7 bases. The CDR3 DNA follows: TGTGCCAGCAGCCCCGGTGGAGTAGCGGGAGTCGGGGAGCTGTTTTTT. Protein sequence: CASSPGGVAGVGELFF.

This chain uses TRBV9 with TRBJ2-3, with D perhaps matching TRBD2 (5 bases). V lost 0 bases, J lost 6 bases, and 17 bases lay in between. This CDR3 is built from 16 residues. From germline, CDR1 is SGDLS and CDR2 YYNGEE. CDR3 coding DNA: TGTGCCAGCAGCGTAGACCTCCGCGGGCCATGGGATACGCAGTATTTT. Residues: CASSVDLRGPWDTQYF.

This clone was found a few times. This chain connects TRBV19 to TRBJ1-1, with 7 bases aligning to TRBD1. V lost 4 bases to trimming and J lost 7 bases; unmatched junction nucleotides: 6. The CDR3 has 13 residues. CDR1 and CDR2 (germline): LNHDA, SQIVND (reference sequence). The CDR3 DNA sequence: TGTGCCAGTAGTAGTGGGACAGTGATTGAAGCTTTCTTT. It yields the protein CASSSGTVIEAFF. The full variable domain, rest sourced from reference TRBV19 and TRBJ1-1, is DGGITQSPKYLFRKEGQNVTLSCEQNLNHDAMYWYRQDPGQGLRLIYYSQIVNDFQKGDIAEGYSVSREKKESFPLTVTSAQKNPTAFYLCASSSGTVIEAFFGQGTRLTVV.

This clone showed up just once. CDR3 nucleotides: TGTGCCAGCAGCTTAGTCGGGGGTGGCACTGAAGCTTTCTTT. It specifies CASSLVGGGTEAFF. The rearrangement links TRBV7-8 to TRBJ1-1, with D possibly TRBD1 on 5 matching bases. The germline CDR1 and CDR2 sequences are SGHVS and FQNEAQ. The CDR3 is made up of 14 amino acids. Trimming cost V 1 base and J 4 bases, with 10 bases left between them.

This chain links TRBV21-1 with TRBJ2-3; the DNA was not compared with TRBD2, the D call given in the table. TRBV21-1 is classified as a pseudogene. The CDR3 has 14 amino acids. Written as DNA, the CDR3 is TGTGCCAGCAGCAAAGTTGGGGAGGGAGATACGCAGTATTTT. Its translation is CASSKVGEGDTQYF.

This chain links TRBV5-1 with TRBJ2-2; 9 positions match TRBD1. The CDR3 totals 16 residues. The germline CDR1 and CDR2 sequences are SGHRS and YFSETQ. V shed 4 bases, J shed 4 bases, and the junction held 8 bases outside the gene matches. The CDR3: CASSPRDRVFTGELFF. The DNA of the CDR3 is TGCGCCAGCAGCCCCCGGGACAGGGTGTTCACCGGGGAGCTGTTTTTT. Using reference TRBV5-1 and TRBJ2-2 for the parts outside the CDR3, the full variable domain is KAGVTQTPRYLIKTRGQQVTLSCSPISGHRSVSWYQQTPGQGLQFLFEYFSETQRNKGNFPGRFSGRQFSNSRSEMNVSTLELGDSALYLCASSPRDRVFTGELFFGEGSRLTVL.

J is TRBJ2-1 and V is TRBV5-1; 11 bases are a match to TRBD2. Germline CDR1 SGHRS, CDR2 YFSETQ. The CDR3 extends over 15 amino acids. V lost 7 bases to trimming and J lost 5 bases; unmatched junction nucleotides: 8. The CDR3 spells CASGQLAGVDNEQFF. Here the CDR3 DNA reads TGCGCCAGCGGCCAACTAGCGGGAGTCGACAATGAGCAGTTCTTC.

The chain employs TRBV9 and TRBJ2-7, with D maybe TRBD1 (6 bases). Germline CDR1 reads SGDLS; CDR2 reads YYNGEE. This CDR3 is 14 amino acids long. Trimming removed 2 bases at V and 4 bases at J, with 13 bases between. The CDR3 loop is CASSVGATAYEQYF. Here the CDR3 DNA reads TGTGCCAGCAGCGTGGGGGCAACAGCTTACGAGCAGTACTTC.

The chain has TRBV2 and TRBJ1-3; 12 nucleotides line up with TRBD1. Germline loops: CDR1 SNHLY, CDR2 FYNNEI. The junction had 4 bases not matched to a gene; V was cut back by 6 bases and J by 4 bases. This CDR3 has 15 residues. CDR3 region: CASRPGQGAGNTIYF. In DNA, the CDR3 is TGTGCCAGCAGGCCGGGACAGGGGGCGGGAAACACCATATATTTT.

This chain joins TRBV5-6 and TRBJ1-1; TRBD1 matches 9 bases. This CDR3 contains 15 residues. V was pared by 3 bases and J by 1 base, with 4 bases of the junction left unmatched. Germline V CDR1 and CDR2: SGHDT, YYEEEE. CDR3 amino acids: CASSSTGQGNTEAFF. DNA of the CDR3: TGTGCCAGCAGCTCGACGGGACAGGGGAACACTGAAGCTTTCTTT.

V gene TRBV5-6 combines with J gene TRBJ2-7; a weak D match, TRBD2 (5 bases). The CDR3 spans 15 residues. Germline-derived CDR1 and CDR2 are SGHDT and YYEEEE. The ends were cut back, 0 bases at V and 1 base at J, with 11 bases in the middle. CDR3 nucleotides: TGTGCCAGCAGCTTGGAGGTAGCGAAGTCCTACGAGCAGTACTTC. The encoded protein is CASSLEVAKSYEQYF.

The V gene is TRBV6-5, the J gene TRBJ2-1; 9 nucleotides line up with TRBD2. The CDR3 totals 14 residues. Germline CDR1 MNHEY, CDR2 SVGAGI. J lost 2 bases, V lost 5 bases, and 1 base had no gene match. In DNA, the CDR3 is TGTGCCAGCAGTCAGCGGGAGGCCTACAATGAGCAGTTCTTC. Translated, it gives CASSQREAYNEQFF.

The genes are TRBV5-1 and TRBJ1-3, with D unclear. Germline values: CDR1 SGHRS, CDR2 YFSETQ. The V and J ends lost 0 bases and 0 bases respectively, with 7 bases between them. This CDR3 spans 15 amino acids. The DNA of the CDR3 is TGCGCCAGCAGCTTGGGTCGGTCCTCTGGAAACACCATATATTTT. This translates into CASSLGRSSGNTIYF.

The chain combines TRBV10-3 with TRBJ1-1; D is undetermined. The germline V gene encodes CDR1 ENHRY and CDR2 SYGVKD. The V end lost 4 bases, the J end lost 1 base, and 10 bases lay between the germline ends. This CDR3 comprises 14 residues. CDR3 in DNA: TGTGCCATCAGTGGCCGGCAGGAGAACACTGAAGCTTTCTTT. This sequence encodes CAISGRQENTEAFF.

In this sample, this clone turned up once. The rearrangement links TRBV4-2 to TRBJ2-1; TRBD1 matches at 7 bases. From germline, CDR1 is LGHNA and CDR2 YNFKEQ. The CDR3 loop spans 15 amino acids. The V segment lost 1 base and the J segment 0 bases; nucleotides outside the gene matches: 0. CDR3 sequence reads: CASSQGDSSYNEQFF. Written as DNA, the CDR3 is TGTGCCAGCAGCCAAGGGGACAGCTCCTACAATGAGCAGTTCTTC.

The chain is built from TRBV9 and TRBJ2-1; 7 nucleotides match TRBD1. V dropped 1 base and J dropped 5; count of bases not matched to a gene: 9. CDR1 is SGDLS and CDR2 is YYNGEE in the germline V gene. The CDR3 consists of 16 residues. The CDR3 nucleotides read TGTGCCAGCAGCGTAACGCCCAGGGACAGCGACAATGAGCAGTTCTTC. Its protein product is CASSVTPRDSDNEQFF.

The V and J genes are TRBV2 and TRBJ1-2; 11 positions agree with TRBD1. V was pared by 6 bases and J by 1 base, with 4 bases of the junction left unmatched. Germline loops: CDR1 SNHLY, CDR2 FYNNEI. The CDR3 covers 15 residues. CDR3 region: CASSRDRGVNYGYTF. CDR3 DNA sequence: TGTGCCAGCAGCCGGGACAGGGGGGTTAACTATGGCTACACCTTC.

The chain uses TRBV25-1 and TRBJ2-7; TRBD1 matches at 11 bases. The CDR3 spans 15 residues. Per the germline V gene, CDR1 is MGHDK and CDR2 is SYGVNS. V shed 1 base, J shed 6 bases, and the junction held 5 bases outside the gene matches. The CDR3 is CASSEWRTGGAEQYF. As DNA, the CDR3 is TGTGCCAGCAGTGAATGGAGGACAGGGGGCGCCGAGCAGTACTTC.

The rearrangement uses TRBV5-5 and TRBJ1-2; 7 bases align to TRBD1. In germline, CDR1 is SGHKS, CDR2 YYEKEE (reference sequence). The CDR3 covers 15 residues. J was trimmed by 0 bases and V by 4 bases; bases with no gene match: 6. The CDR3 DNA follows: TGTGCCAGCAGCCCCGGGGACAGAACTAACTATGGCTACACCTTC. Protein: CASSPGDRTNYGYTF.

This rearrangement joins TRBV13 to TRBJ2-1, with a tentative D call TRBD2 (5 bases). Germline V gene sequence: CDR1 PRHDT, CDR2 FYEKMQ (reference sequence). The CDR3 spans 15 residues. Trimming pared 2 bases from V and 8 bases from J, leaving 16 bases between. The CDR3 protein is CASSLIAPQADEQFF. The DNA for the CDR3 is TGTGCCAGCAGCTTAATAGCCCCTCAAGCGGATGAGCAGTTCTTC.

The chain joins TRBV11-2 to TRBJ1-1, with TRBD1 matching over 8 bases. From germline, CDR1 is SGHAT and CDR2 FQNNGV. J lost 10 bases, V lost 0 bases, and 7 bases had no gene match. The CDR3 consists of 14 residues. The CDR3 sequence: CASSLEVRGRGAFF. The CDR3 DNA reads as TGTGCCAGCAGCTTAGAGGTCAGGGGGCGGGGAGCTTTCTTT.

The rearrangement uses TRBV18 and TRBJ2-3; the match to TRBD2 covers 7 bases. This CDR3 comprises 16 residues. V lost 2 bases and J lost 1; bases outside the gene matches: 6. Germline V gene lookup returns CDR1 KGHSH and CDR2 LQKENI. The CDR3: CASSPREGQRTDTQYF. The CDR3 DNA follows: TGTGCCAGCTCACCAAGGGAGGGCCAACGCACAGATACGCAGTATTTT. Full variable domain (rest looked up from reference TRBV18 and TRBJ2-3): NAGVMQNPRHLVRRRGQEARLRCSPMKGHSHVYWYRQLPEEGLKFMVYLQKENIIDESGMPKERFSAEFPKEGPSILRIQQVVRGDSAAYFCASSPREGQRTDTQYFGPGTRLTVL.

This chain connects TRBV30 to TRBJ1-1; TRBD1 is a possible D gene (6 bases). The CDR3 spans 14 residues. The germline CDR1 and CDR2 sequences are GTSNPN and SVGIG (reference sequence). V was trimmed by 0 bases and J by 6 bases, leaving 14 bases between them. The CDR3 here is CAWSVGAGVAEAFF. Here the CDR3 DNA reads TGTGCCTGGAGTGTCGGGGCAGGGGTAGCTGAAGCTTTCTTT.

The chain uses TRBV18 and TRBJ2-1, with 7 bases fitting TRBD1. Germline assignment: CDR1 KGHSH and CDR2 LQKENI. The CDR3 has 15 amino acids. V gave up 2 bases and J gave up 1 base; unmatched junction bases: 2. CDR3 region: CASSPGTASYNEQFF. The DNA of the CDR3 is TGTGCCAGCTCACCAGGGACAGCATCCTACAATGAGCAGTTCTTC. The full variable domain, completed using reference TRBV18 and TRBJ2-1, is NAGVMQNPRHLVRRRGQEARLRCSPMKGHSHVYWYRQLPEEGLKFMVYLQKENIIDESGMPKERFSAEFPKEGPSILRIQQVVRGDSAAYFCASSPGTASYNEQFFGPGTRLTVL.